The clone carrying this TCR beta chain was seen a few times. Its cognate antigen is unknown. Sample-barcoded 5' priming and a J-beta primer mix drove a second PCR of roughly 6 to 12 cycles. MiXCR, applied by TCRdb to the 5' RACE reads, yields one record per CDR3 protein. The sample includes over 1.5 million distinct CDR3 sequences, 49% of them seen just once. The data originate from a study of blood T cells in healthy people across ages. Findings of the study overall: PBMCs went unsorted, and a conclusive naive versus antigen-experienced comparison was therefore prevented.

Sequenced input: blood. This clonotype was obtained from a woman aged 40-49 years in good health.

CDR3 DNA sequence: TGTGCCAGCAGCCCCCACGGCAGGGACTACGAGCAGTACTTC. Translating it yields CASSPHGRDYEQYF. The V and J genes are TRBV7-9 and TRBJ2-7; D may be TRBD1 (5 bases). CDR1 and CDR2 (germline): SEHNR, FQNEAQ (reference sequence). The CDR3 length is 14 residues. V was clipped by 5 bases and J by 3 bases, with 14 bases between them. The full variable domain, completed using reference TRBV7-9 and TRBJ2-7, is DTGVSQNPRHKITKRGQNVTFRCDPISEHNRLYWYRQTLGQGPEFLTYFQNEAQLEKSRLLSDRFSAERPKGSFSTLEIQRTEQGDSAMYLCASSPHGRDYEQYFGPGTRLTVT.